Sequencing of this T cell receptor beta chain was carried out in a study of blood T cells in healthy people across ages. Study conclusions and caveats: CMV status of donors was unknown, possibly confounding expanded clonotype changes.

The CDR3 totals 13 residues. With 7 bases clipped from V and 4 bases from J, the junction kept 4 bases outside the gene matches. Per germline, CDR1 KGHSH and CDR2 LQKENI. To note about this clonotype: What it recognizes is unknown.

A second PCR, run for about 6 to 11 cycles, used a sample-barcoded 5' primer plus a J-beta primer mix. The template-switch adaptor was a 5' adaptor with 12 random nucleotides. It tagged each cDNA molecule. A single record per CDR3 protein comes from TCRdb applying MiXCR to the 5' RACE reads. Among 550,000 to 650,000 distinct CDR3 sequences, under 30% were seen once, and the ten largest hold approximately 14%. The chain couples TRBV18 to TRBJ2-3; the match to TRBD2 covers 8 bases. This receptor was obtained from a woman of 80 years or more in good health. Input material: blood. The DNA of the CDR3 is TGTGCCAGCTGTAGCGGGGCCCCAGATACGCAGTATTTT. Encoded protein: CASCSGAPDTQYF. The full variable domain, completed using reference TRBV18 and TRBJ2-3, is NAGVMQNPRHLVRRRGQEARLRCSPMKGHSHVYWYRQLPEEGLKFMVYLQKENIIDESGMPKERFSAEFPKEGPSILRIQQVVRGDSAAYFCASCSGAPDTQYFGPGTRLTVL.